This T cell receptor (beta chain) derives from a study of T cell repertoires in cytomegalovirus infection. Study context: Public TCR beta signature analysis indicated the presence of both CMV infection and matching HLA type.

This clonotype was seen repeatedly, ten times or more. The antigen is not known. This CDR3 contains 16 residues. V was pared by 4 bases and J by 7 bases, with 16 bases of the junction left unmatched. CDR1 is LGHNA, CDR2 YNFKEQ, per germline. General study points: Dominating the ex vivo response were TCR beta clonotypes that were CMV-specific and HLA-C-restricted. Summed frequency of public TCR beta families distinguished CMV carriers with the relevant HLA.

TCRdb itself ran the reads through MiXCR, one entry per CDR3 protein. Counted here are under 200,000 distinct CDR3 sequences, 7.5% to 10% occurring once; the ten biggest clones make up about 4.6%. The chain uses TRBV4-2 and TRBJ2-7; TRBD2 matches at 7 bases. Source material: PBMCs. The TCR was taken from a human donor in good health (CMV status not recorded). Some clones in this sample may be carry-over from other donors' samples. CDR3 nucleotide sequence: TGTGCCAGCAGCCCAAAAAGACTAGCTCCACAGAAGGAGCAGTACTTC. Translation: CASSPKRLAPQKEQYF.